A selection of T cell receptor beta chains follows, all from one sample in a study of Tregs in tolerant kidney transplant recipients. Data came from immunoSEQ multiplex PCR; TCRdb stores just in-frame clones and leaves some out. This sample has some 70,000 clones, with roughly 89% found just once. The sequenced sample was CD8+ T cells from blood, obtained before the transplant. All receptors come from a human donor who received a combined kidney and bone marrow transplant. CDR3s include the opening cysteine and the closing phenylalanine or tryptophan. A D gene is named only where the DNA matches it firmly. The size of a clone is reported for some rows only, either as once, few or many, or as a class for expanded clones.

d_gene: .
v_gene: TRBV27
j_gene: TRBJ2-7
abundance: .
CDR3aa: CASAEGHHSYEQYF
CDR3nt: TGTGCCAGCGCCGAGGGACACCACTCCTACGAGCAGTACTTC

d_gene: .
v_gene: TRBV5-6
j_gene: TRBJ2-3
abundance: .
CDR3aa: CASSLPVRGDTQYF
CDR3nt: TGTGCCAGCAGCTTGCCCGTCAGGGGAGATACGCAGTATTTT

d_gene: TRBD2
v_gene: TRBV13
j_gene: TRBJ2-7
abundance: .
CDR3aa: CASSPKRGGSYEQYF
CDR3nt: TGTGCCAGCAGCCCCAAGCGGGGGGGTTCCTACGAGCAGTACTTC

d_gene: TRBD2
v_gene: TRBV4-3
j_gene: TRBJ2-3
abundance: .
CDR3aa: CASSQTSGGHTDTQYF
CDR3nt: TGCGCCAGCAGCCAGACTAGCGGGGGGCACACAGATACGCAGTATTTT

d_gene: .
v_gene: TRBV27
j_gene: TRBJ1-1
abundance: .
CDR3aa: CASSTLTRDGYTEAFF
CDR3nt: TGTGCCAGCAGTACCCTTACGCGGGACGGATACACTGAAGCTTTCTTT

d_gene: TRBD2
v_gene: TRBV15
j_gene: TRBJ2-5
abundance: .
CDR3aa: CATSSPTSGSTETQYF
CDR3nt: TGTGCCACCAGCAGTCCCACTAGCGGGAGTACGGAGACCCAGTACTTC

d_gene: TRBD1
v_gene: TRBV4-1
j_gene: TRBJ2-5
abundance: once
CDR3aa: CASSQSAPGQVQETQYF
CDR3nt: TGCGCCAGCAGCCAAAGCGCTCCGGGACAGGTTCAAGAGACCCAGTACTTC

d_gene: TRBD2
v_gene: TRBV29-1
j_gene: TRBJ2-1
abundance: .
CDR3aa: CSVEDPGGGRTYNEQFF
CDR3nt: TGCAGCGTTGAAGATCCCGGTGGCGGGAGGACCTACAATGAGCAGTTCTTC

d_gene: .
v_gene: TRBV5-6
j_gene: TRBJ2-5
abundance: .
CDR3aa: CASSLGRLQGWETQYF
CDR3nt: TGTGCCAGCAGCTTGGGTAGGCTCCAGGGTTGGGAGACCCAGTACTTC

d_gene: .
v_gene: TRBV7-3
j_gene: TRBJ2-7
abundance: once
CDR3aa: CASSRGASYEQYF
CDR3nt: TGTGCCAGCAGCCGGGGGGCGTCCTACGAGCAGTACTTC

d_gene: .
v_gene: TRBV4-2
j_gene: TRBJ1-1
abundance: once
CDR3aa: CASSPPRTNTEAFF
CDR3nt: TGTGCCAGCTCTCCCCCCAGGACTAACACTGAAGCTTTCTTT

d_gene: TRBD2
v_gene: TRBV28
j_gene: TRBJ2-1
abundance: once
CDR3aa: CASSLLSSGGTNEQFF
CDR3nt: TGTGCCAGCAGTTTACTTTCTAGCGGAGGGACCAATGAGCAGTTCTTC

d_gene: TRBD1
v_gene: TRBV13
j_gene: TRBJ2-6
abundance: .
CDR3aa: CASSPLGQGDSGANVLTF
CDR3nt: TGTGCCAGCAGCCCTCTAGGACAGGGGGACTCTGGGGCCAACGTCCTGACTTTC

d_gene: .
v_gene: TRBV4-3
j_gene: TRBJ2-1
abundance: .
CDR3aa: CASSQDTSLYNEQFF
CDR3nt: TGCGCCAGCAGCCAAGACACTAGCCTCTACAATGAGCAGTTCTTC

d_gene: .
v_gene: TRBV5-1
j_gene: TRBJ2-7
abundance: .
CDR3aa: CASSLGGGYEQYF
CDR3nt: TGCGCCAGCAGCTTGGGAGGGGGTTACGAGCAGTACTTC

d_gene: .
v_gene: TRBV19
j_gene: TRBJ2-7
abundance: .
CDR3aa: CASSIGQASGEQYF
CDR3nt: TGTGCCAGTAGTATAGGTCAGGCATCTGGCGAGCAGTACTTC

d_gene: .
v_gene: TRBV7-2
j_gene: TRBJ2-7
abundance: .
CDR3aa: CASSSVWDSYSYEQYF
CDR3nt: TGTGCCAGCAGTTCGGTCTGGGACTCATATTCCTACGAGCAGTACTTC

d_gene: .
v_gene: TRBV19
j_gene: TRBJ1-2
abundance: .
CDR3aa: CASSIAFRRARDGYTF
CDR3nt: TGTGCCAGTAGTATAGCCTTTCGGAGGGCCCGGGATGGCTACACCTTC

d_gene: .
v_gene: TRBV6-1
j_gene: TRBJ1-2
abundance: few
CDR3aa: CASSEVTAYGYTF
CDR3nt: TGTGCCAGCAGTGAAGTCACAGCCTATGGCTACACCTTC

d_gene: .
v_gene: TRBV7-2
j_gene: TRBJ2-1
abundance: .
CDR3aa: CASSLGGYEQFF
CDR3nt: TGTGCCAGCAGCCTAGGAGGGTATGAGCAGTTCTTC

d_gene: TRBD1
v_gene: TRBV5-6
j_gene: TRBJ2-7
abundance: .
CDR3aa: CASSRTGQGSYEQYF
CDR3nt: TGTGCCAGCAGCCGAACGGGACAGGGCTCCTACGAGCAGTACTTC

d_gene: TRBD2
v_gene: TRBV30
j_gene: TRBJ2-1
abundance: .
CDR3aa: CAWSASGEQFF
CDR3nt: TGTGCCTGGAGTGCTAGCGGTGAGCAGTTCTTC

d_gene: .
v_gene: TRBV9
j_gene: TRBJ2-1
abundance: .
CDR3aa: CASSVASLDEQFF
CDR3nt: TGTGCCAGCAGCGTAGCCAGTCTAGATGAGCAGTTCTTC

d_gene: .
v_gene: TRBV14
j_gene: TRBJ2-7
abundance: .
CDR3aa: CASSWTTSYEQYF
CDR3nt: TGTGCCAGCAGCTGGACTACTTCCTACGAGCAGTACTTC

d_gene: .
v_gene: TRBV15
j_gene: TRBJ2-5
abundance: .
CDR3aa: CATSGTGDQETQYF
CDR3nt: TGTGCCACCAGCGGCACAGGAGACCAAGAGACCCAGTACTTC

d_gene: .
v_gene: TRBV5-1
j_gene: TRBJ2-7
abundance: .
CDR3aa: CASSLDRVVYEQYF
CDR3nt: TGCGCCAGCAGCTTGGACAGGGTAGTTTACGAGCAGTACTTC

d_gene: .
v_gene: TRBV27
j_gene: TRBJ1-5
abundance: .
CDR3aa: CASVYSNQPQHF
CDR3nt: TGTGCCAGTGTCTATAGCAATCAGCCCCAGCATTTT

d_gene: .
v_gene: TRBV12-5
j_gene: TRBJ1-6
abundance: .
CDR3aa: CASGFVHF
CDR3nt: TGTGCTAGTGGTTTCGTCCACTTT

d_gene: TRBD2
v_gene: TRBV20-1
j_gene: TRBJ2-1
abundance: .
CDR3aa: CSASSGREQFF
CDR3nt: TGCAGTGCTAGTTCCGGGAGGGAGCAGTTCTTC

d_gene: TRBD1
v_gene: TRBV6-1
j_gene: TRBJ1-2
abundance: .
CDR3aa: CASRPPGTGSYGYTF
CDR3nt: TGTGCCAGCAGGCCCCCAGGGACAGGGTCCTATGGCTACACCTTC

d_gene: .
v_gene: TRBV9
j_gene: TRBJ2-1
abundance: once
CDR3aa: CASSVVIGGPDNEQFF
CDR3nt: TGTGCCAGCAGCGTAGTAATAGGGGGACCTGACAATGAGCAGTTCTTC

d_gene: TRBD2
v_gene: TRBV9
j_gene: TRBJ2-5
abundance: .
CDR3aa: CASSPSFSSGDQETQYF
CDR3nt: TGTGCCAGCAGTCCCAGCTTTTCTAGCGGGGATCAAGAGACCCAGTACTTC

d_gene: .
v_gene: TRBV4-1
j_gene: TRBJ1-1
abundance: .
CDR3aa: CASSQGGEGTEAFF
CDR3nt: TGCGCCAGCAGCCAAGGCGGGGAGGGCACTGAAGCTTTCTTT

d_gene: TRBD1
v_gene: TRBV5-6
j_gene: TRBJ2-7
abundance: .
CDR3aa: CASSYPSGQDYEQYF
CDR3nt: TGTGCCAGCAGCTACCCATCTGGACAGGACTACGAGCAGTACTTC

d_gene: .
v_gene: TRBV7-9
j_gene: TRBJ2-7
abundance: .
CDR3aa: CASSPGTGYEQYF
CDR3nt: TGTGCCAGCAGCCCTGGGACTGGCTACGAGCAGTACTTC